This T cell receptor (beta chain) originates from a study of blood T cells in healthy people across ages. The authors drew around 11 milliliters of peripheral blood from each donor. A remark on this clonotype: Its target is unknown.

General study findings and limits: The donors' CMV status was not determined, possibly confounding changes in expanded clonotypes. Among T cells, TCR beta diversity per million cells dropped roughly linearly as age rose.

Germline V gives CDR1 SNHLY, CDR2 FYNNEI. CDR3 size: 14 residues. V was shortened by 7 bases and J by 2 bases, with 9 bases between the two germline ends. Alongside a J-beta primer mix, a sample-barcoded 5' primer served in a second PCR lasting 7 to 11 cycles. TCRdb reprocessed the 5' RACE reads with MiXCR, giving one entry per CDR3 protein. The sample has 700,000 to 1,000,000 distinct CDR3 sequences; approximately 48% are singletons. This sequence joins TRBV2 and TRBJ2-6, with a weak D call TRBD2 (5 bases). The origin of this receptor is a man between 60 and 75 years old in good health. Material: blood. The CDR3 is CASTPEAGANVLTF. The CDR3 nucleotides read TGTGCCAGCACCCCGGAGGCTGGGGCCAACGTCCTGACTTTC. Based on the CDR3 plus reference TRBV2 and TRBJ2-6, the full variable domain is EPEVTQTPSHQVTQMGQEVILRCVPISNHLYFYWYRQILGQKVEFLVSFYNNEISEKSEIFDDQFSVERPDGSNFTLKIRSTKLEDSAMYFCASTPEAGANVLTFGAGSRLTVL.